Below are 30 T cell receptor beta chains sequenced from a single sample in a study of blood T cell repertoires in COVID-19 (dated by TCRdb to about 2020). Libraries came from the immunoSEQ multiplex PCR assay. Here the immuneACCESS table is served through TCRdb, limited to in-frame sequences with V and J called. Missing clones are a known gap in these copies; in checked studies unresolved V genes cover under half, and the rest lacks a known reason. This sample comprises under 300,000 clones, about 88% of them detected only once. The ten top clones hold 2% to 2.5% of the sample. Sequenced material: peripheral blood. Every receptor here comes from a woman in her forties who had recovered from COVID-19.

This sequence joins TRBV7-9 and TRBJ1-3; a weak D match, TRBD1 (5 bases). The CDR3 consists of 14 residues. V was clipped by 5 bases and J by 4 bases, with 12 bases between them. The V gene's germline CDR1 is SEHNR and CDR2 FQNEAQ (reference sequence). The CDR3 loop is CASSPQGYGNTIYF. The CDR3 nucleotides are TGTGCCAGCAGCCCGCAGGGATACGGAAACACCATATATTTT.

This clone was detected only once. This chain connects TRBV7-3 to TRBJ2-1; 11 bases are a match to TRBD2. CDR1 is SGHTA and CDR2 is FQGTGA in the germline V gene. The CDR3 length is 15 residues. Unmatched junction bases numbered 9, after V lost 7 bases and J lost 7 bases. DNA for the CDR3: TGTGCCAGCACCCTACTAGCGGGAGAACTTAATGAGCAGTTCTTC. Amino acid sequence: CASTLLAGELNEQFF.

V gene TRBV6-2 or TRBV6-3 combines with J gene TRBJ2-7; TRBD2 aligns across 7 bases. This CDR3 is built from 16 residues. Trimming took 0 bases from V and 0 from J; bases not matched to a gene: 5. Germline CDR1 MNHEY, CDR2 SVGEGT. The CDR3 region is CASSYSSGKYSYEQYF. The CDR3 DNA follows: TGTGCCAGCAGTTACTCAAGCGGGAAATACTCCTACGAGCAGTACTTC.

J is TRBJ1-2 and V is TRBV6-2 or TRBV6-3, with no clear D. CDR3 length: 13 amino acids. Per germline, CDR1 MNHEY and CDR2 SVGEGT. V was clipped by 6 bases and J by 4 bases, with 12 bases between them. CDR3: CASSHDGLYGYTF. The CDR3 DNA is TGTGCCAGCAGCCATGACGGACTCTATGGCTACACCTTC.

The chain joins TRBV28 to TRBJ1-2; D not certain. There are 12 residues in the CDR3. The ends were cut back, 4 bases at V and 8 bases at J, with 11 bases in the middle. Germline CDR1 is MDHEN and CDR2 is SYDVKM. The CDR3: CASSSFGRGYTF. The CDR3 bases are TGTGCCAGCAGTTCCTTCGGGAGAGGCTACACCTTC.

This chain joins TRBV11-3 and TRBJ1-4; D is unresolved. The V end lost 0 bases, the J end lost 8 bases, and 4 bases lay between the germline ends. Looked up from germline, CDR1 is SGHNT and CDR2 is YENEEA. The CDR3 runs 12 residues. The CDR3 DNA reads TGTGCCAGCAGCTTAGATGCGGAAAAACTGTTTTTT. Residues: CASSLDAEKLFF.

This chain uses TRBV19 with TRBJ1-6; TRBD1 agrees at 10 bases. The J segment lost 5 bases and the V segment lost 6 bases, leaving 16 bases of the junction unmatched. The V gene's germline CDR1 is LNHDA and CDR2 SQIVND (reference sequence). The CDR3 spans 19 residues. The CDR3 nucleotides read TGTGCCAGTAGAGAGCCCGGGACAGGGGCCACCTGGAATAATTCACCCCTCCACTTT. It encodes CASREPGTGATWNNSPLHF.

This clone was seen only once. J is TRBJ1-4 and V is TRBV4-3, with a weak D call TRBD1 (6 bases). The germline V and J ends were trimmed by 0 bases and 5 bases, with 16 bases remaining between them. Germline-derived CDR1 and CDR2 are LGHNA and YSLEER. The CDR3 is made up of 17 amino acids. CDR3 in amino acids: CASSQDRQTGPNEKLFF. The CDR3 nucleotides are TGCGCCAGCAGCCAAGATCGACAGACAGGACCCAATGAAAAACTGTTTTTT.

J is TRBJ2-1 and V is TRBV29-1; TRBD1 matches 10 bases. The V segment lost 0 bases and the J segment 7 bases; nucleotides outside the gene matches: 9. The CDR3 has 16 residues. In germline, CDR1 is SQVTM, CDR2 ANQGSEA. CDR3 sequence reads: CSVEDRGTGVGNEQFF. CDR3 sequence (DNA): TGCAGCGTTGAAGATAGGGGGACAGGGGTGGGAAATGAGCAGTTCTTC.

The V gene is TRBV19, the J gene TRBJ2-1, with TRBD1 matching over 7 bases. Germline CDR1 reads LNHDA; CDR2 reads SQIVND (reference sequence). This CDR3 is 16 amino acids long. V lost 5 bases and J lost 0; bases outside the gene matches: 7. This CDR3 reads CASSLQTGSSYNEQFF. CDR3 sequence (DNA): TGTGCCAGTAGTCTTCAGACAGGGAGCTCCTACAATGAGCAGTTCTTC.

DNA for the CDR3: TGTGCCAGCAGCGTAGACGGGGGAAGCAATCAGCCCCAGCATTTT. Its translation is CASSVDGGSNQPQHF. V gene TRBV9 combines with J gene TRBJ1-5; possible D gene TRBD1, 5 bases. V lost 0 bases, J lost 1 base, and 8 bases lay in between. Germline assignment: CDR1 SGDLS and CDR2 YYNGEE. CDR3 size: 15 residues. Full variable domain (outside the CDR3, taken from reference TRBV9 and TRBJ1-5): DSGVTQTPKHLITATGQRVTLRCSPRSGDLSVYWYQQSLDQGLQFLIQYYNGEERAKGNILERFSAQQFPDLHSELNLSSLELGDSALYFCASSVDGGSNQPQHFGDGTRLSIL.

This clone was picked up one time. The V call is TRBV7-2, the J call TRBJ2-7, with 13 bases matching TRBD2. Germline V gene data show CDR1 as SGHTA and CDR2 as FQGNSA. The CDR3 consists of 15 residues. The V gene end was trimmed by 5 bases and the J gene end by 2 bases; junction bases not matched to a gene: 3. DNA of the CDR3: TGTGCCAGCAGCGAGACTAGCGGGAGGCCCTACGAGCAGTACTTC. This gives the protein CASSETSGRPYEQYF.

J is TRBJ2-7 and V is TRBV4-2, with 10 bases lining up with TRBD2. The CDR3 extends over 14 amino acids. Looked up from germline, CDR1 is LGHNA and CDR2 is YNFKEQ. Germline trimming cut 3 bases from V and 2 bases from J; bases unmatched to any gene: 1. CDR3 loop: CASSHSGGTYEQYF. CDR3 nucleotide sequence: TGTGCCAGCAGCCATAGCGGGGGGACCTACGAGCAGTACTTC.

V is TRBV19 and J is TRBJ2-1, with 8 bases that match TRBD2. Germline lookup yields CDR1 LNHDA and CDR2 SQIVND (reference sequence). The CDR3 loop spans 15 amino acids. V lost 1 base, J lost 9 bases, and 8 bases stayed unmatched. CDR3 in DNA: TGTGCCAGTAGTATAGCGGGAGGGCCCAGGGGTGAGCAGTTCTTC. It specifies CASSIAGGPRGEQFF.

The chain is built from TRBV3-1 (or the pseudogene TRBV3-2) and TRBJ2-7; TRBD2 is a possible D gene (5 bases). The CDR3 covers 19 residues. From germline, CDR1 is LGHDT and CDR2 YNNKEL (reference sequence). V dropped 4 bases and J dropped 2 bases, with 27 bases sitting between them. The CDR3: CASSPRRHGIRFPTYEQYF. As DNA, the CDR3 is TGTGCCAGCAGCCCCAGGCGGCACGGGATTCGATTCCCAACCTACGAGCAGTACTTC.

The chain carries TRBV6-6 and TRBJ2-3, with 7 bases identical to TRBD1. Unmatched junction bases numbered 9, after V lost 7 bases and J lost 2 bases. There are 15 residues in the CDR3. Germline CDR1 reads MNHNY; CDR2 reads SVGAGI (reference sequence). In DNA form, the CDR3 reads TGTGCCAGCAACGAGAGGGGGCGCGCCACAGATACGCAGTATTTT. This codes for CASNERGRATDTQYF.

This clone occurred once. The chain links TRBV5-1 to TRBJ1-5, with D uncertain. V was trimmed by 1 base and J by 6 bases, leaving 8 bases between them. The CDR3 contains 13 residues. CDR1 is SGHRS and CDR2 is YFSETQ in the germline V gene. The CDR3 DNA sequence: TGCGCCAGCAGCTTGTGGGCGGGTCAGCCCCAGCATTTT. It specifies CASSLWAGQPQHF.

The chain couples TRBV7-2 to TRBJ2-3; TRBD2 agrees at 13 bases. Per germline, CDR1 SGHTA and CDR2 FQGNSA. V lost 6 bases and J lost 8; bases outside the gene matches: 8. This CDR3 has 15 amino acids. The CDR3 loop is CASSRTSGGEVTQYF. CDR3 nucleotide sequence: TGTGCCAGCAGTCGAACTAGCGGGGGGGAAGTTACGCAGTATTTT.

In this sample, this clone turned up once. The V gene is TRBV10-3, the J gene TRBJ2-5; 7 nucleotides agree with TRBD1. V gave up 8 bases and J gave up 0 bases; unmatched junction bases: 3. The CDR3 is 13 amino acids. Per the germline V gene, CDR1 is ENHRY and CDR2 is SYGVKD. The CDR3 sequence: CAIGTADQETQYF. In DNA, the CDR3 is TGTGCCATCGGGACAGCGGACCAAGAGACCCAGTACTTC.

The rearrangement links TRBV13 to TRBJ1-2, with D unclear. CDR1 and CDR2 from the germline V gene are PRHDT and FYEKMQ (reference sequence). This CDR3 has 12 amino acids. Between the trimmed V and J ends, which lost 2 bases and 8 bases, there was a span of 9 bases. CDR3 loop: CASSLRPQGYTF. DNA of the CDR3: TGTGCCAGCAGCTTACGTCCCCAGGGCTACACCTTC. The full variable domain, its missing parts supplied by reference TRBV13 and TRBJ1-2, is AAGVIQSPRHLIKEKRETATLKCYPIPRHDTVYWYQQGPGQDPQFLISFYEKMQSDKGSIPDRFSAQQFSDYHSELNMSSLELGDSALYFCASSLRPQGYTFGSGTRLTVV.

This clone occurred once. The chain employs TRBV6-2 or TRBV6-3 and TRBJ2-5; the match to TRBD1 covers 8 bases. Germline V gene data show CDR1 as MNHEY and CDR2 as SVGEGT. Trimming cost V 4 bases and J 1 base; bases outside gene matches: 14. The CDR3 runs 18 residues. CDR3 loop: CASSFKRGQGPRQETQYF. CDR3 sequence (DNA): TGTGCCAGCAGTTTCAAACGCGGACAGGGCCCCCGCCAAGAGACCCAGTACTTC.

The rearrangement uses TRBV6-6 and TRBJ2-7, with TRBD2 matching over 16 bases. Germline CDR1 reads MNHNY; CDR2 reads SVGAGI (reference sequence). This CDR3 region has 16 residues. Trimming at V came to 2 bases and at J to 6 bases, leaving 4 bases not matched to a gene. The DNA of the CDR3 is TGTGCCAGCAGTTACGGGACTAGCGGGGGGGCCGGCGAGCAGTACTTC. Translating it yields CASSYGTSGGAGEQYF.

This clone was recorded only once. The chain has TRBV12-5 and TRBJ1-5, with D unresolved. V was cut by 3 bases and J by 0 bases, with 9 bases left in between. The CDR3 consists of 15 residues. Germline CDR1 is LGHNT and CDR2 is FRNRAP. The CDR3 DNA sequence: TGTGCTAGTGGTTTTTCAGGTAATAGCAATCAGCCCCAGCATTTT. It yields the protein CASGFSGNSNQPQHF.

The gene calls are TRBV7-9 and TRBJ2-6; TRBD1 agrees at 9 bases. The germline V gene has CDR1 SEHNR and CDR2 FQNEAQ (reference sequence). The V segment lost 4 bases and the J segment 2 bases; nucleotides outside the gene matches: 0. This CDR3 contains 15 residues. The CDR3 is CASSWDRAGANVLTF. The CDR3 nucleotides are TGTGCCAGCAGCTGGGACAGGGCTGGGGCCAACGTCCTGACTTTC.

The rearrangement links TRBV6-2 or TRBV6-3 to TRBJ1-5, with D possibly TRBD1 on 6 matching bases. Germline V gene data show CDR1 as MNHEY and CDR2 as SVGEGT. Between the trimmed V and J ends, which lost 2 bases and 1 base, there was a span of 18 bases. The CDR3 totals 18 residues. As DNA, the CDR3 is TGTGCCAGCAGTTACGCAACAGGGTTAGGACTGAGCAATCAGCCCCAGCATTTT. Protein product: CASSYATGLGLSNQPQHF.

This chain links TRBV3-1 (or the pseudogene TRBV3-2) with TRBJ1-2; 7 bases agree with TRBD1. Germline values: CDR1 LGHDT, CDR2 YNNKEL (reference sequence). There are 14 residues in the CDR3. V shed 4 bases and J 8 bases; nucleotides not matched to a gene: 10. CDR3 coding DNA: TGTGCCAGCAGCCCTCTCACAGGGGCGGGGGGCTACACCTTC. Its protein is CASSPLTGAGGYTF.

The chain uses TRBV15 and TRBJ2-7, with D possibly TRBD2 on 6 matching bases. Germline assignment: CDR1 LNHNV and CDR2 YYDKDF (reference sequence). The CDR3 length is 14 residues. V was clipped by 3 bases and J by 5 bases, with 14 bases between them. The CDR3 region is CATSSWGVRDEQYF. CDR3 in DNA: TGTGCCACCAGCAGTTGGGGGGTTCGAGACGAGCAGTACTTC.

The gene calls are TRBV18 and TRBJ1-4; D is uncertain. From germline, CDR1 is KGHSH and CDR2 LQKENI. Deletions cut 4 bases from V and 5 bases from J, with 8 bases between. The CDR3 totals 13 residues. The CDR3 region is CASSRANNEKLFF. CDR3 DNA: TGTGCCAGCTCACGGGCGAACAATGAAAAACTGTTTTTT. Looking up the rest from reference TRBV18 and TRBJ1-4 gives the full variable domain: NAGVMQNPRHLVRRRGQEARLRCSPMKGHSHVYWYRQLPEEGLKFMVYLQKENIIDESGMPKERFSAEFPKEGPSILRIQQVVRGDSAAYFCASSRANNEKLFFGSGTQLSVL.

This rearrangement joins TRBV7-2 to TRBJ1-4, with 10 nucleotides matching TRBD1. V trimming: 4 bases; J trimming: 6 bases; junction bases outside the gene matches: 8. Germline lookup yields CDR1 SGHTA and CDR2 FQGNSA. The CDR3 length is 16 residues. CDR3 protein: CASSSGQGVVYEKLFF. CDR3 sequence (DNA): TGTGCCAGCAGCTCCGGACAGGGGGTGGTTTATGAAAAACTGTTTTTT. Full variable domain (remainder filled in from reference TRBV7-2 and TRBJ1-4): GAGVSQSPSNKVTEKGKDVELRCDPISGHTALYWYRQSLGQGLEFLIYFQGNSAPDKSGLPSDRFSAERTGGSVSTLTIQRTQQEDSAVYLCASSSGQGVVYEKLFFGSGTQLSVL.

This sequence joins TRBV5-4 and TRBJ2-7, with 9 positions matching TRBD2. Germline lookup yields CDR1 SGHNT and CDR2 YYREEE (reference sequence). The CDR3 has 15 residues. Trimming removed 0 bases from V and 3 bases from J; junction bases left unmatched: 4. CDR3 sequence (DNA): TGTGCCAGCAGCTTGGGCGGGGGGGCCTTCTACGAGCAGTACTTC. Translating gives CASSLGGGAFYEQYF.